This T cell receptor (beta chain) came from a study of OX40 agonist ivuxolimab in advanced cancers. Overall study results and limits: In the 0.1 to 3.0 mg/kg range, CD4+ and CD8+ blood T cells had expanded clonally by week 6.

For this clone: Its antigen is undetermined.

Repertoires were generated with immunoSEQ multiplex PCR, while TCRdb's copy carries only in-frame clones and drops some. This sample has 43,000 or so clones, with approximately 90% found just once. Sequencing used CD4+ or CD8+ T cells sorted from blood, obtained in a trial of the OX40 agonist ivuxolimab. This TCR derives from an adult with an advanced solid tumor such as melanoma, head and neck, liver or kidney cancer.

CDR3 amino acids: CATSSGQGFPANEQFF. CDR3 bases: TGTGCCACCAGCAGTGGACAGGGGTTCCCCGCCAATGAGCAGTTCTTC. The chain recombines TRBV15 with TRBJ2-1; 9 nucleotides match TRBD1. This CDR3 region has 16 residues. Germline V gene data show CDR1 as LNHNV and CDR2 as YYDKDF (reference sequence). The J segment lost 6 bases and the V segment lost 3 bases, leaving 9 bases of the junction unmatched.